One sample yielded the 6 T cell receptor beta chains listed below, sequenced in a study of lymphopenia after photon versus proton radiotherapy. Assay: immunoSEQ multiplex PCR; the TCRdb copy retains only in-frame clones and omits some. The data contain almost 25,000 clones, over 80% of them singletons. The material was peripheral blood, obtained from a patient treated with proton-based radiotherapy. These receptors originate from a woman aged 70 to 79 with pancreatic cancer.

The chain employs TRBV7-2 and TRBJ2-1; D not certain. V gave up 1 base and J gave up 8 bases, with 12 bases separating them. The CDR3 consists of 14 residues. Germline V gene lookup returns CDR1 SGHTA and CDR2 FQGNSA. CDR3 nucleotide sequence: TGTGCCAGCAGCTTAGGGCGGCTCACCGATGAGCAGTTCTTC. Translation: CASSLGRLTDEQFF.

The gene calls are TRBV7-3 and TRBJ2-2; weak D call: TRBD2 (5 bases). Germline CDR1 SGHTA, CDR2 FQGTGA. V lost 5 bases and J lost 2, with 12 bases in between. The CDR3 consists of 15 residues. For the CDR3, the DNA is TGTGCCAGCAGCCTCAGCGGCCCCAACACCGGGGAGCTGTTTTTT. It codes for CASSLSGPNTGELFF.

The chain carries TRBV27 and TRBJ2-1; 15 positions agree with TRBD2. Germline V gene data show CDR1 as MNHEY and CDR2 as SMNVEV (reference sequence). V lost 8 bases and J lost 9; bases outside the gene matches: 2. The CDR3 runs to 13 residues. The CDR3 protein is CASGLAGGGEQFF. CDR3 coding DNA: TGTGCCAGCGGACTAGCGGGAGGGGGTGAGCAGTTCTTC.

The rearrangement uses TRBV27 and TRBJ1-2; 9 positions agree with TRBD1. There are 13 residues in the CDR3. CDR1 and CDR2 from the germline V gene are MNHEY and SMNVEV (reference sequence). The junction had 6 bases not matched to a gene; V was cut back by 5 bases and J by 8 bases. The DNA for the CDR3 is TGTGCCAGCAGTAGGACAGGGGTCTTGGGCTACACCTTC. It codes for CASSRTGVLGYTF.

This rearrangement joins TRBV19 to TRBJ2-3; D unresolved. CDR1 and CDR2 (germline): LNHDA, SQIVND (reference sequence). This CDR3 contains 13 residues. With 3 bases removed from V and 7 bases from J, the gap between germline ends came to 11 bases. CDR3 bases: TGTGCCAGTAGTATCCCTTCTTCGTATACGCAGTATTTT. Translating it yields CASSIPSSYTQYF.

This chain connects TRBV28 to TRBJ2-7; a weak D match, TRBD2 (6 bases). CDR1 and CDR2 from the germline V gene are MDHEN and SYDVKM. The CDR3 has 12 amino acids. Trimming cost V 2 bases and J 6 bases, with 8 bases left between them. The CDR3 bases are TGTGCCAGCAGTTTAGGGGGGTCCGAGCAGTACTTC. As protein: CASSLGGSEQYF.